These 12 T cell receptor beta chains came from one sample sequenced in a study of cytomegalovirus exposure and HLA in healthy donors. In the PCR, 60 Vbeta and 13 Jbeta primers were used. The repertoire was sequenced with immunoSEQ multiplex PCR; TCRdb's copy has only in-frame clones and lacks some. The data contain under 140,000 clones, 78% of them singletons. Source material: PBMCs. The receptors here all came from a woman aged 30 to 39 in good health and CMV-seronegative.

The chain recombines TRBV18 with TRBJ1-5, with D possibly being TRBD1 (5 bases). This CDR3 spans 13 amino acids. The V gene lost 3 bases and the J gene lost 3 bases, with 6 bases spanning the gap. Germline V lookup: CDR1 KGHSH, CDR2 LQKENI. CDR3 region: CASSPGANQPQHF. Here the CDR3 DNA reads TGTGCCAGCTCACCTGGGGCCAATCAGCCCCAGCATTTT.

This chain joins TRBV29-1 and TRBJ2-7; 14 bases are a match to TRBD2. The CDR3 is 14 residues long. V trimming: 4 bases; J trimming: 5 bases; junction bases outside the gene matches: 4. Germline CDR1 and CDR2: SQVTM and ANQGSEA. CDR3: CSVGGLAGVHEQYF. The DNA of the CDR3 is TGCAGCGTTGGGGGACTAGCGGGAGTCCACGAGCAGTACTTC.

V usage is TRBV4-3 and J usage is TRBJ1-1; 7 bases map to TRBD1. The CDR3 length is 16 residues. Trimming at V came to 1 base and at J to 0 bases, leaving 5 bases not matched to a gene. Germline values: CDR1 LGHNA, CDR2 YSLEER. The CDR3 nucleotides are TGCGCCAGCAGCCAAGGGTGGGGACAGATGAACACTGAAGCTTTCTTT. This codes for CASSQGWGQMNTEAFF.

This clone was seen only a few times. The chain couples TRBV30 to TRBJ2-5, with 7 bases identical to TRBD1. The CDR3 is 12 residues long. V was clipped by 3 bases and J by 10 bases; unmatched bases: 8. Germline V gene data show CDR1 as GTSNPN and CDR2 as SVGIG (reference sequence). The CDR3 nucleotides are TGTGCCTGGAGCTTACAGGGGAAGGTCCAGTACTTC. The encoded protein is CAWSLQGKVQYF.

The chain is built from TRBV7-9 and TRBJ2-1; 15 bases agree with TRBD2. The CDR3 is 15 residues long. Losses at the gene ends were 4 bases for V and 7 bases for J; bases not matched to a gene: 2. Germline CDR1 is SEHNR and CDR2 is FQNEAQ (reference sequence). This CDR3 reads CASSWGTSGRNEQFF. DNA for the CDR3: TGTGCCAGCAGCTGGGGGACTAGCGGGAGGAATGAGCAGTTCTTC.

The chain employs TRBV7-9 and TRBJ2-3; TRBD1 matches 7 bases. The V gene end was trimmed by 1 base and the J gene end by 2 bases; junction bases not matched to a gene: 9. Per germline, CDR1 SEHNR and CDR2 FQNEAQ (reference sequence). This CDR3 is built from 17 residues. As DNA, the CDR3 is TGTGCCAGCAGCTTAGATTTGGGACAGCAGCTCACAGATACGCAGTATTTT. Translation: CASSLDLGQQLTDTQYF.

CDR3 region: CASSQGQGDAYEQYF. For the CDR3, the DNA is TGTGCCAGCAGCCAAGGACAGGGGGATGCCTACGAGCAGTACTTC. This chain uses TRBV4-2 with TRBJ2-7, with 9 bases that match TRBD1. Germline CDR1 is LGHNA and CDR2 is YNFKEQ. V trimming: 1 base; J trimming: 2 bases; junction bases outside the gene matches: 3. This CDR3 comprises 15 residues.

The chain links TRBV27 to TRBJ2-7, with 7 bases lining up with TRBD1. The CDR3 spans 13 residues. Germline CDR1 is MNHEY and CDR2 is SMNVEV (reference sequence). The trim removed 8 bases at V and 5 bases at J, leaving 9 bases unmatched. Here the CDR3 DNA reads TGTGCCAGCCATACGAGACAGGGCCACGAGCAGTACTTC. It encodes CASHTRQGHEQYF.

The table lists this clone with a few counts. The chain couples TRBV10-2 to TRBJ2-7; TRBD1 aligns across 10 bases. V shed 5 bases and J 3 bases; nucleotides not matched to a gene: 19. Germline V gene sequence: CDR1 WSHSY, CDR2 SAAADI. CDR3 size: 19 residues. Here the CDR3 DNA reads TGCGCCAGCAGTAGCCTCCCCGGGACAGGGGAAGGAGGAGTCTACGAGCAGTACTTC. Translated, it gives CASSSLPGTGEGGVYEQYF.

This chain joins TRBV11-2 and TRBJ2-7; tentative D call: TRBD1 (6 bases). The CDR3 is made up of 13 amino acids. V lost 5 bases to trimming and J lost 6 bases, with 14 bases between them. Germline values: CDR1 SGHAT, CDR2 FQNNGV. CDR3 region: CASSRNTGIEQYF. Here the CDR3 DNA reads TGTGCCAGCAGCCGCAATACAGGGATCGAGCAGTACTTC.

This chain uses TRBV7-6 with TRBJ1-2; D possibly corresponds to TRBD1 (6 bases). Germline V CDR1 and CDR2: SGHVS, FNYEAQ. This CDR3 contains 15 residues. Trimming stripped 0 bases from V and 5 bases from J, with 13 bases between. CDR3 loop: CASSLAPGVEYGYTF. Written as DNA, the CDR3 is TGTGCCAGCAGCTTAGCCCCAGGGGTCGAATATGGCTACACCTTC.

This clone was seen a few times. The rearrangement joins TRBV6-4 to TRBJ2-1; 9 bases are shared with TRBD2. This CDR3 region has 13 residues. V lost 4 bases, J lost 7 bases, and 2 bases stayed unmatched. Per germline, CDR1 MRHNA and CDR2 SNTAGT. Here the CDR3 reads CASSVAGENEQFF. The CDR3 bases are TGTGCCAGCAGTGTAGCGGGGGAGAATGAGCAGTTCTTC.